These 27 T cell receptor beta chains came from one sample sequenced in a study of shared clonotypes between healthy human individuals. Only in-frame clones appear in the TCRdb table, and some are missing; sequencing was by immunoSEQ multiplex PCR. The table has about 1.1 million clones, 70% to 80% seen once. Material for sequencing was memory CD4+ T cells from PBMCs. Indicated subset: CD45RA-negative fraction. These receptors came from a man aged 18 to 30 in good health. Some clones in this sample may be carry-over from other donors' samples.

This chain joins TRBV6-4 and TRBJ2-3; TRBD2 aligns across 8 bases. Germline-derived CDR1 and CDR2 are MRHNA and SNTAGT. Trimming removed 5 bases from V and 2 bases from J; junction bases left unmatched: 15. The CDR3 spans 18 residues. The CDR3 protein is CASSIAGTLDGNTDTQYF. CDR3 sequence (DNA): TGTGCCAGCAGTATAGCGGGAACATTGGATGGGAACACAGATACGCAGTATTTT.

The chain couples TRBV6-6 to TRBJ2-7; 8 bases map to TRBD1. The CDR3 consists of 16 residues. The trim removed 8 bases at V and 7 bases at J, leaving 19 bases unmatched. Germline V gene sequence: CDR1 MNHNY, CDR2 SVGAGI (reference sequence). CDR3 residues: CASGTPTGDPGREQYF. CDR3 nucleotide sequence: TGTGCCAGCGGAACACCGACAGGGGACCCTGGTCGGGAGCAGTACTTC.

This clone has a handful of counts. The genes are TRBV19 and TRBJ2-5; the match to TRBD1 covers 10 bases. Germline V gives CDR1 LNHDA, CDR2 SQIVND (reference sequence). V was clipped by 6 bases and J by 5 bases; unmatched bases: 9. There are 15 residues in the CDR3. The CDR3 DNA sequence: TGTGCCAGTAGCCAGACAGGGGGCTTTTACGAGACCCAGTACTTC. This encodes CASSQTGGFYETQYF. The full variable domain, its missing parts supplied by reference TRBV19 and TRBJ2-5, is DGGITQSPKYLFRKEGQNVTLSCEQNLNHDAMYWYRQDPGQGLRLIYYSQIVNDFQKGDIAEGYSVSREKKESFPLTVTSAQKNPTAFYLCASSQTGGFYETQYFGPGTRLLVL.

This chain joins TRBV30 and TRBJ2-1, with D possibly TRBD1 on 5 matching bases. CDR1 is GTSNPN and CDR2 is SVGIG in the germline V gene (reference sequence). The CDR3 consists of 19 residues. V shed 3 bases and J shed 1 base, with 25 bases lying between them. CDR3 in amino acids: CAWSGVLPQGVGSYNEQFF. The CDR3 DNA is TGTGCCTGGAGCGGTGTCCTACCTCAAGGGGTGGGGTCCTACAATGAGCAGTTCTTC.

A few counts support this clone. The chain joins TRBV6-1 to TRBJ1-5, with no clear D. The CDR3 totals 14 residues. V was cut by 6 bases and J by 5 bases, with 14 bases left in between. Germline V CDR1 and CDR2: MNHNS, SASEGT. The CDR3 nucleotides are TGTGCCAGCAGGGAGGTTGCGGCCGATCAGCCCCAGCATTTT. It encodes CASREVAADQPQHF.

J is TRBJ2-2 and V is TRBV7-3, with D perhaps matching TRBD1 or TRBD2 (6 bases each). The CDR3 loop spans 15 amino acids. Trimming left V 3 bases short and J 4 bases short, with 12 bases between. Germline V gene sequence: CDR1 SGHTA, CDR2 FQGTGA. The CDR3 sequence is CASSFLGGGTGELFF. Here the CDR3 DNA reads TGTGCCAGCAGCTTCCTAGGGGGAGGCACCGGGGAGCTGTTTTTT.

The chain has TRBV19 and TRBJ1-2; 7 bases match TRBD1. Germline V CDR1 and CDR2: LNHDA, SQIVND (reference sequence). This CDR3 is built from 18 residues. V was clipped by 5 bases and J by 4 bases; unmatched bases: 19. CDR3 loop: CASSPINGVTGSVYGYTF. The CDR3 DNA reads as TGTGCCAGTAGTCCGATCAACGGGGTGACAGGGAGCGTCTATGGCTACACCTTC.

CDR3 nucleotide sequence: TGTGCCAGCAGTGCTCGACAGGGTGATGGCTACACCTTC. Encoded protein: CASSARQGDGYTF. The gene calls are TRBV25-1 and TRBJ1-2, with TRBD1 matching 7 bases. J gave up 6 bases and V 4 bases, and 5 bases lay outside the gene matches. This CDR3 comprises 13 residues. Per the germline V gene, CDR1 is MGHDK and CDR2 is SYGVNS.

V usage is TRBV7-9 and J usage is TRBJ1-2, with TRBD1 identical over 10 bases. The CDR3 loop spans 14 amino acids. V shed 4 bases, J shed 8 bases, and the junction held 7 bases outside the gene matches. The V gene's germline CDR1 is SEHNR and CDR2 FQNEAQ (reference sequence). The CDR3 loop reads CASSSPGTGDGYTF. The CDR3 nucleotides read TGTGCCAGCAGCTCACCCGGGACAGGGGACGGCTACACCTTC.

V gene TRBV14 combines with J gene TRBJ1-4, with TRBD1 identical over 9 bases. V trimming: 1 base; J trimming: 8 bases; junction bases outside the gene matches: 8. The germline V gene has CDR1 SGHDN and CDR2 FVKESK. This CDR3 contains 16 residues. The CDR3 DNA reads TGTGCCAGCAGCCAAGGACGGGACAGGGTTCGCGAAAAACTGTTTTTT. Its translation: CASSQGRDRVREKLFF.

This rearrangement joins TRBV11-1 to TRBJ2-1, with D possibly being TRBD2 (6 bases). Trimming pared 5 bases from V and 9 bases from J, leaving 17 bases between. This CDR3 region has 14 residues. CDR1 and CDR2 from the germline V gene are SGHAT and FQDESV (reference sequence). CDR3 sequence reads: CASSAGTAAGEQFF. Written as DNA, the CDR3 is TGTGCCAGCAGCGCGGGGACGGCGGCCGGTGAGCAGTTCTTC. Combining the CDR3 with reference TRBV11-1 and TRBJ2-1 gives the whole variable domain EAEVAQSPRYKITEKSQAVAFWCDPISGHATLYWYRQILGQGPELLVQFQDESVVDDSQLPKDRFSAERLKGVDSTLKIQPAELGDSAMYLCASSAGTAAGEQFFGPGTRLTVL.

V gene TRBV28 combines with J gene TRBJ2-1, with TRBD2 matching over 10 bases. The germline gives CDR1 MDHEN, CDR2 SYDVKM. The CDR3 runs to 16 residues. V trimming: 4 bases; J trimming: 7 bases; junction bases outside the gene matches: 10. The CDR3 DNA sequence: TGTGCCAGCAGTTACCTTGGAGCGGGAGGGAGGAATGAGCAGTTCTTC. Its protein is CASSYLGAGGRNEQFF.

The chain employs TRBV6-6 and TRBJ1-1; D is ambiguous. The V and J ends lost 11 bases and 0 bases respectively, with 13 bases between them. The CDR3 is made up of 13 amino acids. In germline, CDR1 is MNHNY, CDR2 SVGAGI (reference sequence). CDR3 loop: CASSDYMNTEAFF. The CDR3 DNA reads TGTGCCTCCTCCGATTACATGAACACTGAAGCTTTCTTT.

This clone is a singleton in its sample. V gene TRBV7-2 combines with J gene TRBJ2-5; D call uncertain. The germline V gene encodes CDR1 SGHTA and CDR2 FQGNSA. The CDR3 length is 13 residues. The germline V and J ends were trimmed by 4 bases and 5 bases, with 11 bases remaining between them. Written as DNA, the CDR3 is TGTGCCAGCAGCTCGGTCGGCAGGGAGACCCAGTACTTC. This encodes CASSSVGRETQYF.

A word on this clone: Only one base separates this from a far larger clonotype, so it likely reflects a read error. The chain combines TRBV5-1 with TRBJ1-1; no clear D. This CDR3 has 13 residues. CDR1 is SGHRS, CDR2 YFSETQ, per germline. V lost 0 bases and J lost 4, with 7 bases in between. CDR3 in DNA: TGCGCCAGCAGCTTGGAGGGAACCACTGAAGCTTTCTTT. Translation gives CASSLEGTTEAFF.

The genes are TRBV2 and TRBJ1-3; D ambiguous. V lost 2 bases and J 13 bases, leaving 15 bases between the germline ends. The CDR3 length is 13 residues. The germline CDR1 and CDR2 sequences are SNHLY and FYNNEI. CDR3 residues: CASSEKSTLLIYF. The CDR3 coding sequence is TGTGCCAGCAGTGAAAAGTCGACCTTACTAATATATTTT. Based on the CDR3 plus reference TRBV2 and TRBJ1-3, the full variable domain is EPEVTQTPSHQVTQMGQEVILRCVPISNHLYFYWYRQILGQKVEFLVSFYNNEISEKSEIFDDQFSVERPDGSNFTLKIRSTKLEDSAMYFCASSEKSTLLIYFGEGSWLTVV.

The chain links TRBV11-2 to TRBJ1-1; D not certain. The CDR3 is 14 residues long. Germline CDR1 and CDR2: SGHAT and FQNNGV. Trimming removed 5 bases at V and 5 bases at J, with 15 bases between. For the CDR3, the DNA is TGTGCCAGCAGCATTCGGGAGGGTTCTACTGAAGCTTTCTTT. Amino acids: CASSIREGSTEAFF.

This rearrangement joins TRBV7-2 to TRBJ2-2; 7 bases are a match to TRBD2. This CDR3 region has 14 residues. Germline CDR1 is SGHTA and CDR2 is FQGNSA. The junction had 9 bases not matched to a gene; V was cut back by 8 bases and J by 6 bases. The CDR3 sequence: CASDVRGDAGELFF. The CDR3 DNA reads TGTGCCAGCGACGTACGGGGGGATGCCGGGGAGCTGTTTTTT.

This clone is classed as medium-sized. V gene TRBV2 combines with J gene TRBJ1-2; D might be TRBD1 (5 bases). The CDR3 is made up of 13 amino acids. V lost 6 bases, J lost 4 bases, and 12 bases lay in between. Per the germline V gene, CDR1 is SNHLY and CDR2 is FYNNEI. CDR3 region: CASSPGPRYGYTF. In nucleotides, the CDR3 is TGTGCCAGCAGCCCGGGACCTCGCTATGGCTACACCTTC. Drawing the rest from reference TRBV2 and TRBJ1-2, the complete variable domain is EPEVTQTPSHQVTQMGQEVILRCVPISNHLYFYWYRQILGQKVEFLVSFYNNEISEKSEIFDDQFSVERPDGSNFTLKIRSTKLEDSAMYFCASSPGPRYGYTFGSGTRLTVV.

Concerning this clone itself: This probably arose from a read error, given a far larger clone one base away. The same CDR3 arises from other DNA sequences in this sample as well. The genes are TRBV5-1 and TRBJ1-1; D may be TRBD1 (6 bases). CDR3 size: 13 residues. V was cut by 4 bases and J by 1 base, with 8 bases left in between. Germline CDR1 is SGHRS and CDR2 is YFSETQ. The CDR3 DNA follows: TGCGCCAGCAGCCTGGACAGGAACACTGAAGCTTTCTTT. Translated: CASSLDRNTEAFF.

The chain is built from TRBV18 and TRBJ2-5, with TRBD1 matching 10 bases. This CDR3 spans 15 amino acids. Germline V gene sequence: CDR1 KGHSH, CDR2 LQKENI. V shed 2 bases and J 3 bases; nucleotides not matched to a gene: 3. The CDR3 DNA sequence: TGTGCCAGCTCACCATACGGGACAGGGGAAGAGACCCAGTACTTC. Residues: CASSPYGTGEETQYF.

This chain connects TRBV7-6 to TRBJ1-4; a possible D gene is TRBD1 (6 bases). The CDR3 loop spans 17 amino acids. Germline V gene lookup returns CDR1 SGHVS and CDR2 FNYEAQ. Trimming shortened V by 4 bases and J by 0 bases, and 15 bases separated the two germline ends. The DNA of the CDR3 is TGTGCCAGCAGCTCAACCTGGGGGCCTGCAACTAATGAAAAACTGTTTTTT. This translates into CASSSTWGPATNEKLFF.

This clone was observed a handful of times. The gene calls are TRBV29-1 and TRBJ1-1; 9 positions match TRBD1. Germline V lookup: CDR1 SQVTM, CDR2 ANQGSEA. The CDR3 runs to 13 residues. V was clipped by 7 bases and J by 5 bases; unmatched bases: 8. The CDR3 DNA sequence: TGCAGCGCCCGGGGACAGGGTTCGACTGAAGCTTTCTTT. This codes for CSARGQGSTEAFF.

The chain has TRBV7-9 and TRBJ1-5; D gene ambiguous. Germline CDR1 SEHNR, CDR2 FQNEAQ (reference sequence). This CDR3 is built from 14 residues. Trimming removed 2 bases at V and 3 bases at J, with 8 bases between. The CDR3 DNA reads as TGTGCCAGCAGCTTAAAGAGTATCAATCAGCCCCAGCATTTT. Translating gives CASSLKSINQPQHF.

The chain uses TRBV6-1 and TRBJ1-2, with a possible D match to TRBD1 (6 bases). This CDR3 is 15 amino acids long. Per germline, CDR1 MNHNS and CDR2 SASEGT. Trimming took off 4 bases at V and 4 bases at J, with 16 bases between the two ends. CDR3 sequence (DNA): TGTGCCAGCAGTGTGGGCCAGGGGTCCCTCTATGGCTACACCTTC. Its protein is CASSVGQGSLYGYTF.

The CDR3 region is CASSFRRTVEDEQYF. The DNA for the CDR3 is TGTGCCAGCAGCTTTAGGAGGACGGTGGAGGACGAGCAGTACTTC. V and J are TRBV5-6 and TRBJ2-7, with a tentative D call TRBD2 (5 bases). The ends were cut back, 2 bases at V and 5 bases at J, with 17 bases in the middle. The germline V gene encodes CDR1 SGHDT and CDR2 YYEEEE. The CDR3 loop spans 15 amino acids.

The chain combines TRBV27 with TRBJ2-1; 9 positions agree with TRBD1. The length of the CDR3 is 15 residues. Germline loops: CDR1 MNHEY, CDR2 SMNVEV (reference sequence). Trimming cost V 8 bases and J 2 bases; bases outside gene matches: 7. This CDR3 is CASGHTGGPYNEQFF. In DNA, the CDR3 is TGTGCCAGCGGACACACAGGGGGCCCCTACAATGAGCAGTTCTTC.